The 26 T cell receptor beta chains presented below share a single source sample, sequenced in a study of cytomegalovirus exposure and HLA in healthy donors. Sequencing used immunoSEQ multiplex PCR; TCRdb keeps in-frame clones, though not all of them. The profile shows approximately 140,000 clones, approximately 85% of them singletons. The sample consisted of PBMCs. All receptors derive from a woman younger than 45 in good health and CMV-seronegative.

The chain has TRBV7-9 and TRBJ1-1; D is undetermined. From germline, CDR1 is SEHNR and CDR2 FQNEAQ (reference sequence). The CDR3 runs to 13 residues. The V and J ends lost 6 bases and 1 base respectively, with 9 bases between them. CDR3 nucleotide sequence: TGTGCCAGCAGACCCGGGGAGAACACTGAAGCTTTCTTT. Translation gives CASRPGENTEAFF.

The rearrangement links TRBV5-6 to TRBJ2-1, with TRBD2 matching 15 bases. The ends lost 4 bases at V and 0 bases at J; junction bases unmatched: 8. This CDR3 is 19 amino acids long. Per germline, CDR1 SGHDT and CDR2 YYEEEE. This CDR3 is CASSTGLAGGLGSYNEQFF. DNA of the CDR3: TGTGCCAGCAGCACCGGACTAGCGGGGGGGCTTGGCTCCTACAATGAGCAGTTCTTC.

The chain combines TRBV2 with TRBJ2-2; the match to TRBD1 covers 7 bases. J gave up 2 bases and V 6 bases, and 6 bases lay outside the gene matches. There are 15 residues in the CDR3. The germline gives CDR1 SNHLY, CDR2 FYNNEI. The CDR3, as DNA: TGTGCCAGCAGAGACAGGGCTGGAAACACCGGGGAGCTGTTTTTT. This codes for CASRDRAGNTGELFF.

This sequence joins TRBV15 and TRBJ1-6, with 9 nucleotides matching TRBD1. The CDR3 consists of 17 residues. J was trimmed by 13 bases and V by 1 base; bases with no gene match: 14. The V gene's germline CDR1 is LNHNV and CDR2 YYDKDF (reference sequence). The CDR3 DNA is TGTGCCACCAGCAGAGCGCCTTTTGAGACAGGGGGGCGTCCCCTCCACTTT. It encodes CATSRAPFETGGRPLHF.

The chain is built from TRBV7-9 and TRBJ2-1; no clear D. The CDR3 is 14 residues long. V lost 2 bases and J 5 bases, leaving 10 bases between the germline ends. CDR1 is SEHNR, CDR2 FQNEAQ, per germline (reference sequence). CDR3: CASSLLSSDNEQFF. The CDR3, as DNA: TGTGCCAGCAGCTTATTGTCCTCTGACAATGAGCAGTTCTTC.

The V call is TRBV7-6, the J call TRBJ2-5; 10 bases are a match to TRBD2. V lost 6 bases, J lost 3 bases, and 10 bases stayed unmatched. The V gene's germline CDR1 is SGHVS and CDR2 FNYEAQ. This CDR3 contains 16 residues. CDR3 in amino acids: CASRQPLAGGKETQYF. In DNA, the CDR3 is TGTGCCAGCAGACAACCCTTAGCGGGGGGTAAAGAGACCCAGTACTTC.

The chain has TRBV11-2 and TRBJ2-1, with TRBD2 identical over 7 bases. The CDR3 has 15 residues. The J segment lost 3 bases and the V segment lost 3 bases, leaving 5 bases of the junction unmatched. Germline-derived CDR1 and CDR2 are SGHAT and FQNNGV. The CDR3 sequence is CASSFRAGRYNEQFF. The CDR3 region has the DNA TGTGCCAGCAGCTTCCGAGCGGGGCGCTACAATGAGCAGTTCTTC.

The chain links TRBV27 to TRBJ1-2; D is uncertain. The germline V and J ends were trimmed by 2 bases and 2 bases, with 6 bases remaining between them. CDR1 is MNHEY, CDR2 SMNVEV, per germline (reference sequence). The CDR3 length is 13 residues. CDR3 sequence reads: CASSLALNYGYTF. CDR3 nucleotides: TGTGCCAGCAGTTTAGCGCTAAACTATGGCTACACCTTC.

V is TRBV30 and J is TRBJ2-7; possible D gene TRBD2, 5 bases. The CDR3 has 13 residues. V lost 3 bases and J lost 3, with 12 bases in between. Germline-derived CDR1 and CDR2 are GTSNPN and SVGIG (reference sequence). This CDR3 reads CAWRRAGGYEQYF. The CDR3 DNA reads as TGTGCCTGGAGGAGGGCAGGTGGCTACGAGCAGTACTTC.

V and J are TRBV9 and TRBJ1-5, with D possibly TRBD1 on 6 matching bases. There are 15 residues in the CDR3. The V gene's germline CDR1 is SGDLS and CDR2 YYNGEE. V dropped 3 bases and J dropped 1 base, with 11 bases sitting between them. The CDR3 loop reads CASSATGQSNQPQHF. The CDR3 DNA reads TGTGCCAGCAGCGCTACCGGACAGAGCAATCAGCCCCAGCATTTT.

The chain combines TRBV7-8 with TRBJ2-2, with a tentative D call TRBD1 (5 bases). The V end was cut by 5 bases, the J end by 5 bases, with 18 bases between. The CDR3 runs 16 residues. Germline-derived CDR1 and CDR2 are SGHVS and FQNEAQ. CDR3 sequence reads: CASSPRLQVGTGELFF. DNA for the CDR3: TGTGCCAGCAGCCCCCGCTTACAGGTTGGAACCGGGGAGCTGTTTTTT.

The J gene is TRBJ1-2, the V gene TRBV19; D unresolved. V was cut by 0 bases and J by 7 bases, with 12 bases left in between. The CDR3 is 14 residues long. The germline V gene encodes CDR1 LNHDA and CDR2 SQIVND (reference sequence). The CDR3 is CASSIDPVFGGYTF. CDR3 in DNA: TGTGCCAGTAGTATAGACCCGGTTTTTGGTGGCTACACCTTC.

This chain joins TRBV25-1 and TRBJ2-7; TRBD1 aligns across 7 bases. The V gene end was trimmed by 4 bases and the J gene end by 1 base; junction bases not matched to a gene: 1. CDR1 and CDR2 (germline): MGHDK, SYGVNS. This CDR3 spans 13 amino acids. The CDR3 coding sequence is TGTGCCAGCAGTGCGGGACAGTCCTACGAGCAGTACTTC. Translation: CASSAGQSYEQYF.

The chain combines TRBV7-9 with TRBJ2-3, with D perhaps TRBD1 (5 bases). The CDR3 covers 16 residues. With 1 base removed from V and 4 bases from J, the gap between germline ends came to 15 bases. Germline loops: CDR1 SEHNR, CDR2 FQNEAQ (reference sequence). The CDR3 nucleotides are TGTGCCAGCAGCTTAGGATTTACAGGTATAGCAGATACGCAGTATTTT. Protein product: CASSLGFTGIADTQYF. Filled out from reference TRBV7-9 and TRBJ2-3, the complete variable domain reads DTGVSQNPRHKITKRGQNVTFRCDPISEHNRLYWYRQTLGQGPEFLTYFQNEAQLEKSRLLSDRFSAERPKGSFSTLEIQRTEQGDSAMYLCASSLGFTGIADTQYFGPGTRLTVL.

The chain uses TRBV6-6 and TRBJ2-3; possibly TRBD2 for D (6 bases). The V gene lost 6 bases and the J gene lost 2 bases, with 12 bases spanning the gap. The CDR3 consists of 14 residues. CDR1 is MNHNY, CDR2 SVGAGI, per germline (reference sequence). In nucleotides, the CDR3 is TGTGCCAGCAGGGGCGGGACCTTCACAGATACGCAGTATTTT. Its translation is CASRGGTFTDTQYF.

The chain carries TRBV5-1 and TRBJ2-5, with 12 nucleotides matching TRBD2. This CDR3 is built from 18 residues. After removal of 0 bases from V and 5 bases from J, the junction contained 11 bases not matched to a gene. Germline V gene data show CDR1 as SGHRS and CDR2 as YFSETQ. CDR3 bases: TGCGCCAGCAGCTTGGAAGCTAGCGGGGGGGCCGAAGGGGAGACCCAGTACTTC. Translating it yields CASSLEASGGAEGETQYF.

V and J are TRBV5-1 and TRBJ2-1; 10 nucleotides line up with TRBD2. The J segment lost 4 bases and the V segment lost 3 bases, leaving 7 bases of the junction unmatched. CDR3 length: 16 residues. Germline V lookup: CDR1 SGHRS, CDR2 YFSETQ. The CDR3 reads CASSWQTSGVYNEQFF. Here the CDR3 DNA reads TGCGCCAGCAGCTGGCAAACTAGCGGGGTGTACAATGAGCAGTTCTTC.

This clone came up once. The chain employs TRBV10-1 and TRBJ1-1; no clear D. Deletions cut 3 bases from V and 1 base from J, with 15 bases between. This CDR3 is built from 16 residues. Germline V CDR1 and CDR2: WNHNN, SYGVQD (reference sequence). The CDR3 spells CASSEIGRAQNTEAFF. The DNA for the CDR3 is TGCGCCAGCAGTGAAATAGGGAGGGCCCAGAACACTGAAGCTTTCTTT.

This chain links TRBV5-1 with TRBJ1-2; the D is unclear. CDR3 length: 15 residues. V lost 4 bases and J 8 bases, leaving 21 bases between the germline ends. Germline CDR1 SGHRS, CDR2 YFSETQ. The chain's CDR3 is CASSAAPPLSRGYTF. CDR3 DNA: TGCGCCAGCAGCGCGGCCCCCCCCCTCAGCCGGGGCTACACCTTC.

The V and J genes are TRBV9 and TRBJ2-6; 9 bases are a match to TRBD1. Germline V gene data show CDR1 as SGDLS and CDR2 as YYNGEE. V gave up 4 bases and J gave up 0 bases; unmatched junction bases: 8. The CDR3 loop spans 18 amino acids. The CDR3 loop reads CASSRRTGANSGANVLTF. As DNA, the CDR3 is TGTGCCAGCAGCCGACGGACAGGGGCGAACTCTGGGGCCAACGTCCTGACTTTC.

The chain is built from TRBV6-1 and TRBJ1-2; 7 bases map to TRBD1. V shed 6 bases and J 2 bases; nucleotides not matched to a gene: 9. The CDR3 runs 15 residues. Germline loops: CDR1 MNHNS, CDR2 SASEGT. CDR3 loop: CASSPGPTGNYGYTF. The CDR3 region has the DNA TGTGCCAGCAGCCCCGGTCCGACAGGGAACTATGGCTACACCTTC.

With regard to this clone: At the DNA level, this CDR3 is encoded by other sequences in the same sample as well. The gene calls are TRBV20-1 and TRBJ1-2; the D gene is possibly TRBD1 (6 bases). CDR3 length: 11 residues. Germline loops: CDR1 DFQATT, CDR2 SNEGSKA (reference sequence). Between the trimmed V and J ends, which lost 5 bases and 3 bases, there was a span of 7 bases. The CDR3 nucleotides are TGCAGTGCTCGGACAGACTATGGCTACACCTTC. This encodes CSARTDYGYTF.

This clone showed up just once. This sequence joins TRBV19 and TRBJ1-2; D gene unclear. This CDR3 contains 11 residues. Trimming cost V 9 bases and J 6 bases, with 11 bases left between them. CDR1 and CDR2 from the germline V gene are LNHDA and SQIVND (reference sequence). The CDR3 region is CASRELNGYTF. In DNA, the CDR3 is TGTGCCAGCCGGGAGCTTAATGGCTACACCTTC.

The chain couples TRBV19 to TRBJ2-1, with TRBD2 matching 10 bases. There are 15 residues in the CDR3. V lost 5 bases to trimming and J lost 3 bases; unmatched junction nucleotides: 4. Germline loops: CDR1 LNHDA, CDR2 SQIVND (reference sequence). Written as DNA, the CDR3 is TGTGCCAGTAGTGATCTAGCGGGGGACTACAATGAGCAGTTCTTC. It encodes CASSDLAGDYNEQFF.

V usage is TRBV6-1 and J usage is TRBJ2-7; 7 nucleotides align to TRBD1. The CDR3 spans 13 residues. Germline V gene data show CDR1 as MNHNS and CDR2 as SASEGT. The V gene end was trimmed by 8 bases and the J gene end by 2 bases; junction bases not matched to a gene: 6. The CDR3 nucleotides read TGTGCCAGCGCCTGGGACAGACCCTACGAGCAGTACTTC. Protein product: CASAWDRPYEQYF.

This chain's CDR3 is CASREQGRGVEAFF. The CDR3 DNA is TGTGCCAGCCGAGAACAGGGACGGGGGGTTGAAGCTTTCTTT. This chain uses TRBV6-5 with TRBJ1-1; possible D gene TRBD1, 6 bases. The CDR3 length is 14 residues. V lost 8 bases and J lost 7, with 20 bases in between. The V gene's germline CDR1 is MNHEY and CDR2 SVGAGI.